One T cell receptor (beta chain) is described in this entry. Antigen: not known. PCR primers comprised 60 Vbeta and 13 Jbeta primers. Sequencing used immunoSEQ multiplex PCR; TCRdb keeps in-frame clones, though not all of them. The sample consists of over 150,000 clones, approximately 80% of them appearing once. V lost 5 bases, J lost 4 bases, and 19 bases lay in between. The CDR3 sequence is 16 residues long. CDR1 SGHNT and CDR2 YENEEA come from the germline V gene. The data stem from a study of cytomegalovirus exposure and HLA in healthy donors. Notes on the study in general: It was 150 to 200 TCR beta chains that were listed as cytomegalovirus-associated. Within an earlier analysis, most TCR beta V segments proved productive either about 87% or about 30% of the time. Donor immune exposure was known only as CMV serostatus.

Sequenced sample: PBMCs. The sequence derives from a girl under 10 years old in good health and CMV-seropositive. The chain links TRBV11-3 to TRBJ2-3; possibly TRBD1 for D (5 bases). CDR3 residues: CASSKGVGQVPDTQYF. DNA for the CDR3: TGTGCCAGCAGCAAAGGGGTGGGGCAAGTCCCAGATACGCAGTATTTT.